Below are 7 T cell receptor beta chains sequenced from a single sample in a study of shared clonotypes between healthy human individuals. Here immunoSEQ multiplex PCR was the method, and the copy in TCRdb shows in-frame clones only, minus some. The data contain millions of clones, about 94% of them seen just once; the ten biggest clones take up roughly 1.1%. Naive CD8 cells were CD45RO-negative, positively selected for CCR7, excluding terminally differentiated effector memory CD45RA+ cells. Sequencing was done on a sample of naive CD8+ T cells sorted from blood. Receptors originate from a young man in good health.

The gene calls are TRBV27 and TRBJ2-7, with D perhaps TRBD2 (6 bases). Germline assignment: CDR1 MNHEY and CDR2 SMNVEV (reference sequence). This CDR3 region has 16 residues. Trimming pared 3 bases from V and 0 bases from J, leaving 15 bases between. Written as DNA, the CDR3 is TGTGCCAGCAGTTTTTCGTCGGGGGAGTACTCCTACGAGCAGTACTTC. This encodes CASSFSSGEYSYEQYF.

V and J are TRBV4-1 and TRBJ1-6; TRBD1 agrees at 8 bases. J lost 4 bases, V lost 2 bases, and 13 bases had no gene match. Per germline, CDR1 MGHRA and CDR2 YSYEKL. The CDR3 consists of 19 residues. The CDR3 DNA reads TGCGCCAGCAGCCAACTAGAATCCGGACAGGGTGGGTATAATTCACCCCTCCACTTT. It translates to CASSQLESGQGGYNSPLHF.

About this clone: This CDR3 is also generated by other DNA sequences in the sample. The gene calls are TRBV6-5 and TRBJ2-3; D is unresolved. Germline CDR1 and CDR2: MNHEY and SVGAGI. The CDR3 runs to 15 residues. The V gene lost 2 bases and the J gene lost 3 bases, with 12 bases spanning the gap. For the CDR3, the DNA is TGTGCCAGCAGTTACGGGCCAGGTGGGACAGATACGCAGTATTTT. Translating it yields CASSYGPGGTDTQYF.

This clone appeared a single time. This sequence joins TRBV2 and TRBJ2-7; 7 nucleotides agree with TRBD2. The CDR3 runs 16 residues. Germline trimming cut 6 bases from V and 4 bases from J; bases unmatched to any gene: 15. CDR1 SNHLY and CDR2 FYNNEI come from the germline V gene. CDR3 residues: CASRPTVASGTYEQYF. DNA for the CDR3: TGTGCCAGCAGGCCTACGGTTGCTAGCGGAACTTACGAGCAGTACTTC.

The J gene is TRBJ1-4, the V gene TRBV7-9; TRBD1 aligns across 7 bases. V shed 4 bases, J shed 8 bases, and the junction held 10 bases outside the gene matches. CDR1 SEHNR and CDR2 FQNEAQ come from the germline V gene (reference sequence). The CDR3 runs to 15 residues. The CDR3 protein is CASSWVGQGDEKLFF. CDR3 bases: TGTGCCAGCAGCTGGGTTGGGCAGGGGGACGAAAAACTGTTTTTT. The full variable domain, its missing parts supplied by reference TRBV7-9 and TRBJ1-4, is DTGVSQNPRHKITKRGQNVTFRCDPISEHNRLYWYRQTLGQGPEFLTYFQNEAQLEKSRLLSDRFSAERPKGSFSTLEIQRTEQGDSAMYLCASSWVGQGDEKLFFGSGTQLSVL.

On this clone: The same CDR3 is also encoded by other DNA sequences in this sample. The V gene is TRBV19, the J gene TRBJ2-7, with 7 positions matching TRBD1. Germline V gene lookup returns CDR1 LNHDA and CDR2 SQIVND (reference sequence). With 1 base clipped from V and 2 bases from J, the junction kept 2 bases outside the gene matches. This CDR3 contains 14 residues. The CDR3 spells CASSIGTGAYEQYF. CDR3 coding DNA: TGTGCCAGTAGTATAGGAACAGGGGCCTACGAGCAGTACTTC.

The CDR3 nucleotides are TGTGCCAGCAGTCTCGTGGTAGGCACCTTCAGGCAGCCCCAGCATTTT. Translated: CASSLVVGTFRQPQHF. J is TRBJ1-5 and V is TRBV27; D gene ambiguous. The V and J ends lost 5 bases and 7 bases respectively, with 21 bases between them. The CDR3 runs 16 residues. Germline V gives CDR1 MNHEY, CDR2 SMNVEV (reference sequence).